The 29 T cell receptor beta chains reported below all come from one sample, sequenced in a study of cytomegalovirus exposure and HLA in healthy donors. The PCR was carried out with 60 Vbeta primers and 13 Jbeta primers. Using immunoSEQ multiplex PCR, the repertoire was profiled, and TCRdb retains in-frame clones only, with some absent. The sample holds 100,000 to 120,000 clones, 65% to 80% seen once. Sequences were obtained from PBMCs. The origin of the receptors is a man aged 25 to 40 in good health and CMV-seropositive.

As DNA, the CDR3 is TGTGCCAGCAGTTTCTCGACGGGGGGGGGAACAGATACGCAGTATTTT. The encoded protein is CASSFSTGGGTDTQYF. The rearrangement uses TRBV6-5 and TRBJ2-3; 8 nucleotides line up with TRBD2. CDR1 is MNHEY and CDR2 is SVGAGI in the germline V gene. The CDR3 runs 16 residues. V gave up 4 bases and J gave up 3 bases; unmatched junction bases: 9.

The V and J genes are TRBV19 and TRBJ1-6; D might be TRBD1 (5 bases). Germline lookup yields CDR1 LNHDA and CDR2 SQIVND (reference sequence). The CDR3 length is 16 residues. V was cut by 1 base and J by 2 bases, with 9 bases left in between. CDR3 nucleotide sequence: TGTGCCAGTAGTATAGTCGGCAGGGCCTATAATTCACCCCTCCACTTT. It encodes CASSIVGRAYNSPLHF.

The chain links TRBV7-3 to TRBJ2-1, with D possibly TRBD2 on 5 matching bases. The germline CDR1 and CDR2 sequences are SGHTA and FQGTGA. Deletions cut 5 bases from V and 8 bases from J, with 19 bases between. The CDR3 contains 15 residues. This CDR3 reads CASSPVRTGGDEQFF. The CDR3 bases are TGTGCCAGCAGCCCAGTCCGGACTGGAGGAGATGAGCAGTTCTTC.

There are a few counts of this clone. The chain couples TRBV7-8 to TRBJ1-1, with 9 nucleotides matching TRBD1. The CDR3 runs 17 residues. Trimming at V came to 5 bases and at J to 3 bases, leaving 13 bases not matched to a gene. In germline, CDR1 is SGHVS, CDR2 FQNEAQ. Here the CDR3 reads CASSETPMTGGDTEAFF. The CDR3 DNA follows: TGTGCCAGCAGCGAAACACCCATGACAGGGGGTGACACTGAAGCTTTCTTT.

The chain couples TRBV7-6 to TRBJ2-5; possible D gene TRBD2, 6 bases. The CDR3 is 13 residues long. Germline CDR1 is SGHVS and CDR2 is FNYEAQ. Trimming stripped 2 bases from V and 2 bases from J, with 6 bases between. CDR3 sequence reads: CASSLSGQETQYF. CDR3 coding DNA: TGTGCCAGCAGCTTAAGCGGGCAAGAGACCCAGTACTTC.

This CDR3 reads CAWKGTGGGYTF. The CDR3, as DNA: TGTGCCTGGAAGGGTACAGGGGGTGGCTACACCTTC. The chain links TRBV30 to TRBJ1-2; TRBD1 matches at 8 bases. V lost 4 bases, J lost 7 bases, and 5 bases stayed unmatched. CDR1 GTSNPN and CDR2 SVGIG come from the germline V gene (reference sequence). The CDR3 is 12 amino acids.

The J gene is TRBJ2-1, the V gene TRBV18, with 10 bases matching TRBD1. Germline V CDR1 and CDR2: KGHSH, LQKENI. The CDR3 has 15 amino acids. J gave up 9 bases and V 5 bases, and 10 bases lay outside the gene matches. CDR3: CASSFGTGENFEQFF. For the CDR3, the DNA is TGTGCCAGCTCATTCGGGACAGGGGAAAATTTTGAGCAGTTCTTC.

This chain uses TRBV10-3 with TRBJ2-7, with 11 bases lining up with TRBD2. The CDR3 totals 16 residues. Germline CDR1 ENHRY, CDR2 SYGVKD. After removal of 0 bases from V and 6 bases from J, the junction contained 7 bases not matched to a gene. As DNA, the CDR3 is TGTGCCATCAGTGAGTCGAGGCTAGCGGGGGGTGGCGAGCAGTACTTC. As protein: CAISESRLAGGGEQYF.

The rearrangement links TRBV7-2 to TRBJ1-6; D call uncertain. The length of the CDR3 is 15 residues. Deletions cut 3 bases from V and 0 bases from J, with 6 bases between. Germline V gene sequence: CDR1 SGHTA, CDR2 FQGNSA. CDR3 DNA: TGTGCCAGCAGCTTTACCAGCTCCTATAATTCACCCCTCCACTTT. Its protein is CASSFTSSYNSPLHF.

The gene calls are TRBV9 and TRBJ2-3; TRBD2 aligns across 11 bases. Trimming at V came to 3 bases and at J to 0 bases, leaving 6 bases not matched to a gene. The length of the CDR3 is 17 residues. Looked up from germline, CDR1 is SGDLS and CDR2 is YYNGEE. CDR3 loop: CASSETSGVLSTDTQYF. Written as DNA, the CDR3 is TGTGCCAGCAGCGAGACTAGCGGGGTCCTCAGCACAGATACGCAGTATTTT.

This clone is a singleton in its sample. The chain recombines TRBV27 with TRBJ2-5; no firm D call. CDR1 and CDR2 (germline): MNHEY, SMNVEV (reference sequence). V lost 4 bases to trimming and J lost 3 bases, with 9 bases between them. This CDR3 has 13 residues. The CDR3 reads CASSYGFKETQYF. DNA for the CDR3: TGTGCCAGCAGTTATGGCTTTAAAGAGACCCAGTACTTC.

The rearrangement joins TRBV7-3 to TRBJ1-1, with D perhaps matching TRBD1 (5 bases). From germline, CDR1 is SGHTA and CDR2 FQGTGA. With 0 bases removed from V and 5 bases from J, the gap between germline ends came to 7 bases. The CDR3 is 13 amino acids. For the CDR3, the DNA is TGTGCCAGCAGCTTAACGGGGCGGACTGAAGCTTTCTTT. It is translated as CASSLTGRTEAFF.

This rearrangement joins TRBV5-5 to TRBJ2-2; TRBD2 matches at 8 bases. The CDR3 sequence is 15 residues long. V trimming: 4 bases; J trimming: 3 bases; junction bases outside the gene matches: 5. Germline CDR1 SGHKS, CDR2 YYEKEE (reference sequence). This CDR3 reads CASSRGGADTGELFF. As DNA, the CDR3 is TGTGCCAGCAGCCGGGGGGGGGCCGACACCGGGGAGCTGTTTTTT.

The chain carries TRBV7-2 and TRBJ1-4, with a possible D match to TRBD1 (5 bases). The CDR3 has 15 amino acids. CDR1 SGHTA and CDR2 FQGNSA come from the germline V gene. Between the trimmed V and J ends, which lost 4 bases and 4 bases, there was a span of 13 bases. Here the CDR3 reads CASSSNDRYNEKLFF. The CDR3 bases are TGTGCCAGCAGCTCTAACGACAGATATAATGAAAAACTGTTTTTT. Supplemented by reference TRBV7-2 and TRBJ1-4, the full variable domain reads GAGVSQSPSNKVTEKGKDVELRCDPISGHTALYWYRQSLGQGLEFLIYFQGNSAPDKSGLPSDRFSAERTGGSVSTLTIQRTQQEDSAVYLCASSSNDRYNEKLFFGSGTQLSVL.

Relative to its sample, this clone is medium-sized (0.01 to 0.1%). The V gene is TRBV2, the J gene TRBJ1-2; 9 bases map to TRBD1. Germline-derived CDR1 and CDR2 are SNHLY and FYNNEI. V was clipped by 1 base and J by 7 bases; unmatched bases: 4. The CDR3 runs to 14 residues. The CDR3 protein is CASSEVQGAGGYTF. The DNA for the CDR3 is TGTGCCAGCAGTGAAGTACAGGGGGCCGGTGGCTACACCTTC.

This clone came up a few times. This chain connects TRBV4-2 to TRBJ1-1, with D hard to call. CDR1 LGHNA and CDR2 YNFKEQ come from the germline V gene. Deletions cut 0 bases from V and 10 bases from J, with 12 bases between. The CDR3 is made up of 13 amino acids. CDR3 coding DNA: TGTGCCAGCAGCCAAGATTTGAGGATACGAGCTTTCTTT. It is translated as CASSQDLRIRAFF.

This clone occurred a few times. The chain has TRBV18 and TRBJ1-1; D perhaps matches TRBD1 (6 bases). Germline-derived CDR1 and CDR2 are KGHSH and LQKENI. The CDR3 runs to 13 residues. Between the trimmed V and J ends, which lost 6 bases and 6 bases, there was a span of 14 bases. CDR3 sequence (DNA): TGTGCCAGCTCCTCCAGGGGATCGGCTGAAGCTTTCTTT. It yields the protein CASSSRGSAEAFF.

The J gene is TRBJ2-5, the V gene TRBV25-1; maybe TRBD2 (6 bases). V gave up 6 bases and J gave up 5 bases, with 10 bases separating them. CDR1 is MGHDK and CDR2 is SYGVNS in the germline V gene. This CDR3 spans 12 amino acids. In DNA form, the CDR3 reads TGTGCCAGCAGAGCCAGCGGGGAGACCCAGTACTTC. The encoded protein is CASRASGETQYF.

This chain links TRBV4-3 with TRBJ1-2; 7 bases are a match to TRBD1. Germline V gives CDR1 LGHNA, CDR2 YSLEER. The CDR3 totals 18 residues. The J segment lost 4 bases and the V segment lost 0 bases, leaving 14 bases of the junction unmatched. The CDR3 is CASSQDRGAGDRAYGYTF. CDR3 in DNA: TGCGCCAGCAGCCAAGATCGAGGCGCAGGGGACAGAGCCTATGGCTACACCTTC.

A single count supports this clone. V gene TRBV6-5 combines with J gene TRBJ2-2; 10 positions agree with TRBD2. CDR1 and CDR2 from the germline V gene are MNHEY and SVGAGI. The ends lost 2 bases at V and 7 bases at J; junction bases unmatched: 7. The CDR3 covers 16 residues. CDR3 amino acids: CASSYGIAGGRGELFF. The DNA of the CDR3 is TGTGCCAGCAGTTACGGGATAGCGGGGGGCCGCGGGGAGCTGTTTTTT.

V and J are TRBV5-1 and TRBJ2-5; no definite D call. Near its end, the DNA agrees better with TRBJ2-7, so the J call may be wrong. Germline CDR1 reads SGHRS; CDR2 reads YFSETQ. The CDR3 extends over 12 amino acids. The CDR3 reads CASSVDDYEQYF. CDR3 DNA: TGCGCCAGCAGCGTGGACGATTACGAGCAGTACTTC.

V usage is TRBV5-8 and J usage is TRBJ2-7; the D is unclear. CDR1 SGHTS and CDR2 YDEGEE come from the germline V gene. Trimming stripped 1 base from V and 4 bases from J, with 6 bases between. The CDR3 loop spans 12 amino acids. CDR3 nucleotides: TGTGCCAGCAGCTTGCTCCGGTACGAGCAGTACTTC. This sequence encodes CASSLLRYEQYF.

The rearrangement joins TRBV5-5 to TRBJ1-1; 8 nucleotides match TRBD1. This CDR3 comprises 13 residues. Per the germline V gene, CDR1 is SGHKS and CDR2 is YYEKEE (reference sequence). The junction had 4 bases not matched to a gene; V was cut back by 5 bases and J by 4 bases. The DNA of the CDR3 is TGTGCCAGCAGTTTTACAGGGGGCACTGAAGCTTTCTTT. Translation gives CASSFTGGTEAFF.

The chain combines TRBV30 with TRBJ1-4, with 8 bases fitting TRBD1. From germline, CDR1 is GTSNPN and CDR2 SVGIG (reference sequence). V shed 4 bases, J shed 8 bases, and the junction held 15 bases outside the gene matches. This CDR3 has 16 residues. CDR3 sequence: CAWTHLEGQGGEKLFF. The CDR3 DNA reads TGTGCCTGGACCCACCTCGAAGGACAGGGTGGGGAAAAACTGTTTTTT.

The chain has TRBV29-1 and TRBJ2-5; D perhaps matches TRBD1 (6 bases). CDR3 length: 14 residues. V was cut by 5 bases and J by 8 bases, with 21 bases left in between. Germline CDR1 reads SQVTM; CDR2 reads ANQGSEA. In DNA form, the CDR3 reads TGCAGCGTTTCACCGGGACACCTGAAGAAAACCCAGTACTTC. Protein product: CSVSPGHLKKTQYF.

V is TRBV12-5 and J is TRBJ2-3, with 11 bases aligning to TRBD2. The CDR3 runs 22 residues. Losses at the gene ends were 2 bases for V and 0 bases for J; bases not matched to a gene: 19. Looked up from germline, CDR1 is LGHNT and CDR2 is FRNRAP. The CDR3 here is CASGLIRTGLAGGRWSTDTQYF. CDR3 DNA: TGTGCTAGTGGTTTGATCCGTACAGGGCTAGCGGGGGGCCGGTGGAGCACAGATACGCAGTATTTT. Filled out from reference TRBV12-5 and TRBJ2-3, the complete variable domain reads DARVTQTPRHKVTEMGQEVTMRCQPILGHNTVFWYRQTMMQGLELLAYFRNRAPLDDSGMPKDRFSAEMPDATLATLKIQPSEPRDSAVYFCASGLIRTGLAGGRWSTDTQYFGPGTRLTVL.

In this sample, this clone turned up once. The chain combines TRBV7-2 with TRBJ2-5, with D perhaps matching TRBD1 (5 bases). The CDR3 has 15 amino acids. Between the trimmed V and J ends, which lost 1 base and 3 bases, there was a span of 12 bases. The germline gives CDR1 SGHTA, CDR2 FQGNSA. The chain's CDR3 is CASSLVVGREETQYF. The CDR3, as DNA: TGTGCCAGCAGCTTAGTAGTTGGCAGGGAAGAGACCCAGTACTTC.

This clone came up once. V is TRBV21-1 and J is TRBJ2-3; no DNA check was done on the table's D call, TRBD2. TRBV21-1 counts as a pseudogene. This CDR3 has 17 amino acids. The CDR3 DNA reads as TGTGCCAGCAGCCAAGTGGCGGGTAAAGCAAGCACAGATACGCAGTATTTT. Translated: CASSQVAGKASTDTQYF.

The V call is TRBV2, the J call TRBJ1-2, with TRBD1 identical over 9 bases. This CDR3 is built from 15 residues. V was pared by 4 bases and J by 4 bases, with 7 bases of the junction left unmatched. The germline gives CDR1 SNHLY, CDR2 FYNNEI. Here the CDR3 reads CASSGRDRVLYGYTF. The DNA for the CDR3 is TGTGCCAGCAGTGGCCGGGACAGGGTCCTCTATGGCTACACCTTC.